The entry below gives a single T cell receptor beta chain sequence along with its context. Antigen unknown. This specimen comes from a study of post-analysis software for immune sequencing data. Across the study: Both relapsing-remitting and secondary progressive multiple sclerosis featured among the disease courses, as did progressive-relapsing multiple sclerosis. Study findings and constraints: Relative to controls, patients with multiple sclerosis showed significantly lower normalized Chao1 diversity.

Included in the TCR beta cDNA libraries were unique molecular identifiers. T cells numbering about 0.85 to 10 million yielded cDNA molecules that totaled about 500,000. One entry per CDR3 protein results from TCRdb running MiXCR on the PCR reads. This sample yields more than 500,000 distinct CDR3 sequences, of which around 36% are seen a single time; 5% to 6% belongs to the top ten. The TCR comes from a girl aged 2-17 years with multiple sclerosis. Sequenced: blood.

This CDR3 is CSARELGQGQETQYF. For the CDR3, the DNA is TGCAGTGCTAGAGAGCTAGGACAGGGGCAAGAGACCCAGTACTTC. The chain recombines TRBV20-1 with TRBJ2-5; the match to TRBD1 covers 9 bases. The length of the CDR3 is 15 residues. Losses at the gene ends were 0 bases for V and 2 bases for J; bases not matched to a gene: 4. Per the germline V gene, CDR1 is DFQATT and CDR2 is SNEGSKA (reference sequence).